This TCR beta chain was retrieved from a study of T-cell memory formation after mild COVID-19. Study-level information: Most TCR clusters belonged to a single donor.

Of note for this clonotype: Its antigen is as yet unknown.

The study's findings and limits: Chiefly within CM and EM were the contracting CD4+ clones; CD8+ ones were within EMRA. Clones contracting over day 15 to 85 were CD4/CD8 balanced, with later expanders leaning CD4+. Pre-infection memory contained some responding clones, which suggested that cross-reactive memory had joined.

Germline assignment: CDR1 DFQATT and CDR2 SNEGSKA (reference sequence). This CDR3 is built from 14 residues. The V segment lost 3 bases and the J segment 0 bases; nucleotides outside the gene matches: 1. TCRdb re-analysed the 5' RACE reads in MiXCR, keeping a single row per CDR3 protein. The sample yields hundreds of thousands of distinct CDR3 sequences, around 8% seen once. The TCR was taken from a man aged 18 to 30 who had mild COVID-19 (a few samples of this study predate the infection). Cell type and time point are not known. V is TRBV20-1 and J is TRBJ2-2; the match to TRBD1 covers 7 bases. Specimen: PBMCs or a T cell subset sorted from them (not recorded which). The CDR3 region is CSASDRANTGELFF. The CDR3 bases are TGCAGTGCTAGCGACAGGGCGAACACCGGGGAGCTGTTTTTT.